Following are 13 T cell receptor beta chains from one sample sequenced in a study of blood T cells in healthy people across ages. PCR was performed a second time for about 6 to 12 cycles using a sample-barcoded 5' primer and a J-beta primer mix. MiXCR was run by TCRdb on the 5' RACE reads, yielding one entry per CDR3 protein. The table shows around 990,000 distinct CDR3 sequences, with approximately 25% occurring only once. These sequences were also reported in another study, on T cells of mothers and their children.

Input material: blood. The receptor source for this set is a girl aged 2 to 10 in good health.

CDR3 residues: CASSPDLAREIADTQYF. The CDR3 bases are TGTGCCAGCAGCCCGGACCTAGCTCGGGAGATAGCAGATACGCAGTATTTT. The V gene is TRBV7-2, the J gene TRBJ2-3, with D possibly matching TRBD2 (6 bases). CDR1 is SGHTA, CDR2 FQGNSA, per germline. Trimming pared 5 bases from V and 4 bases from J, leaving 22 bases between. The CDR3 extends over 17 amino acids.

The genes are TRBV20-1 and TRBJ2-1, with 7 bases lining up with TRBD2. Germline CDR1 reads DFQATT; CDR2 reads SNEGSKA (reference sequence). The ends lost 4 bases at V and 6 bases at J; junction bases unmatched: 6. The CDR3 is made up of 13 amino acids. The CDR3 DNA reads as TGCAGTGCTACGGGGGGATACCCCAATGAGCAGTTCTTC. Its translation: CSATGGYPNEQFF.

This clonotype was seen more than once but under ten times. The chain links TRBV20-1 to TRBJ2-5; D gene unclear. Germline-derived CDR1 and CDR2 are DFQATT and SNEGSKA (reference sequence). This CDR3 has 12 amino acids. The V and J ends lost 5 bases and 4 bases respectively, with 11 bases between them. CDR3 in DNA: TGCAGTGCTCCATTAGAATTAGAGACCCAGTACTTC. This gives the protein CSAPLELETQYF.

This clonotype was counted between two and nine times. The chain carries TRBV6-2 or TRBV6-3 and TRBJ2-1; D possibly matches TRBD1 or TRBD2 (5 bases each). The CDR3 has 16 residues. CDR1 and CDR2 from the germline V gene are MNHEY and SVGEGT. Trimming cost V 6 bases and J 8 bases, with 23 bases left between them. Here the CDR3 DNA reads TGTGCCAGCAGCGCACCCGGGACCCTTTTATCGGATGAGCAGTTCTTC. It specifies CASSAPGTLLSDEQFF.

This clonotype was seen many times. The chain carries TRBV12-3 or TRBV12-4 and TRBJ1-2, with D uncertain. The V gene lost 7 bases and the J gene lost 5 bases, with 11 bases spanning the gap. The CDR3 has 12 amino acids. This CDR3 is CASTLGGYGYTF. DNA of the CDR3: TGTGCCAGCACCCTGGGAGGGTATGGCTACACCTTC.

This sequence joins TRBV6-5 and TRBJ2-5; D may be TRBD1 or TRBD2 (5 bases each). The CDR3 sequence is 15 residues long. The V and J ends lost 0 bases and 9 bases respectively, with 17 bases between them. Germline V gene lookup returns CDR1 MNHEY and CDR2 SVGAGI. The CDR3 coding sequence is TGTGCCAGCAGTTACTCGACGGATTCCCGAGGGGCCCAGTACTTC. Protein product: CASSYSTDSRGAQYF.

The V and J genes are TRBV4-2 and TRBJ2-1, with D perhaps being TRBD1 or TRBD2 (5 bases each). CDR1 is LGHNA and CDR2 is YNFKEQ in the germline V gene. V was shortened by 1 base and J by 8 bases, with 12 bases between the two germline ends. There are 14 residues in the CDR3. The CDR3 protein is CASSQVRWDDEQFF. CDR3 in DNA: TGTGCCAGCAGCCAAGTTCGTTGGGACGATGAGCAGTTCTTC.

This clonotype came up once. J is TRBJ2-1 and V is TRBV19; D is uncertain. The V and J ends lost 3 bases and 1 base respectively, with 7 bases between them. CDR1 is LNHDA and CDR2 is SQIVND in the germline V gene (reference sequence). The CDR3 is 14 residues long. CDR3 nucleotides: TGTGCCAGTAGTATCCAGACTTCCTACAATGAGCAGTTCTTC. Translated, it gives CASSIQTSYNEQFF. Using reference TRBV19 and TRBJ2-1 for the parts outside the CDR3, the full variable domain is DGGITQSPKYLFRKEGQNVTLSCEQNLNHDAMYWYRQDPGQGLRLIYYSQIVNDFQKGDIAEGYSVSREKKESFPLTVTSAQKNPTAFYLCASSIQTSYNEQFFGPGTRLTVL.

The gene calls are TRBV12-3 or TRBV12-4 and TRBJ1-2, with D possibly TRBD1 on 5 matching bases. The CDR3 sequence is 14 residues long. With 7 bases removed from V and 2 bases from J, the gap between germline ends came to 14 bases. The CDR3 reads CASTIDSYNYGYTF. The CDR3, as DNA: TGTGCCAGCACCATCGACAGCTACAACTATGGCTACACCTTC.

The chain carries TRBV6-1 and TRBJ1-1; no firm D call. Germline CDR1 and CDR2: MNHNS and SASEGT. The CDR3 runs 15 residues. V was clipped by 7 bases and J by 0 bases, with 15 bases between them. CDR3 region: CASTLPTGVNTEAFF. The DNA of the CDR3 is TGTGCCAGCACCCTACCTACTGGGGTGAACACTGAAGCTTTCTTT.

This clonotype was recorded at least ten times. This chain uses TRBV7-2 with TRBJ2-1; 16 bases match TRBD2. V was pared by 2 bases and J by 6 bases, with 7 bases of the junction left unmatched. This CDR3 region has 18 residues. Germline CDR1 reads SGHTA; CDR2 reads FQGNSA. The CDR3 spells CASSLLTGLAGGLNEQFF. Here the CDR3 DNA reads TGTGCCAGCAGCTTACTGACGGGACTAGCGGGGGGGCTCAATGAGCAGTTCTTC.

This chain joins TRBV7-2 and TRBJ2-2; the D is unclear. The V gene lost 2 bases and the J gene lost 5 bases, with 6 bases spanning the gap. CDR1 and CDR2 (germline): SGHTA, FQGNSA. This CDR3 has 13 amino acids. CDR3 residues: CASSLLETGELFF. In DNA form, the CDR3 reads TGTGCCAGCAGCTTACTTGAGACCGGGGAGCTGTTTTTT.

This clonotype was counted between two and nine times. A much larger clonotype is one base distant, so this may be a read error. The chain links TRBV6-6 to TRBJ1-4; D possibly corresponds to TRBD1 (5 bases). The CDR3 length is 15 residues. CDR1 is MNHNY and CDR2 is SVGAGI in the germline V gene (reference sequence). For the CDR3, the DNA is TGTGCCAACAGTTACGACGGGACTCAAAATGAAAAACTGTTTTTT. Translating gives CANSYDGTQNEKLFF.